The entry below gives a single T cell receptor (beta chain) sequence along with its context. What it binds is not known. V dropped 4 bases and J dropped 0; count of bases not matched to a gene: 6. Germline V gene data show CDR1 as SGHRS and CDR2 as YFSETQ. CDR3 length equals 15 residues. Produced via immunoSEQ multiplex PCR; TCRdb's table is partial and in-frame only. The sample has about 130,000 clones; 90% to 95% are singletons. This sample is part of a study of T cell responses to AZD1222 COVID-19 vaccine. Overall study findings and caveats: Among vaccine-associated CD4 TCRs, coverage spanned spike, with dominance at 160-218 and 743-854. Scientists sampled the repertoires only once the peak T cell response had passed. At study baseline, merely six AZD1222 recipients were seropositive.

Here the sequenced sample was peripheral blood, taken 28 days after the second AZD1222 dose. The origin of this receptor is an adult who received the AZD1222 COVID-19 vaccine. The chain couples TRBV5-1 to TRBJ1-2; 7 bases fit TRBD1. The CDR3 region has the DNA TGCGCCAGCAGCCCCGGGACAGTTGCTAACTATGGCTACACCTTC. The encoded protein is CASSPGTVANYGYTF.